Shown below are 9 T cell receptor beta chains from a single sample sequenced in a study of cytomegalovirus exposure and HLA in healthy donors. The PCR was carried out with 60 Vbeta primers and 13 Jbeta primers. This table comes from immunoSEQ multiplex PCR, and its TCRdb copy is limited to in-frame clones, with some not included. The table records about 130,000 clones, about 81% of them present only once. Sequencing input: PBMCs. These receptors were collected from a woman aged 30 to 39 in good health and CMV-seronegative.

The J gene is TRBJ2-5, the V gene TRBV29-1; TRBD2 matches at 8 bases. Per the germline V gene, CDR1 is SQVTM and CDR2 is ANQGSEA. J was trimmed by 5 bases and V by 0 bases; bases with no gene match: 11. CDR3 length equals 16 residues. In DNA form, the CDR3 reads TGCAGCGTTGAAGAATGGGTGGCGGGGGGCCAGGAGACCCAGTACTTC. Amino acid sequence: CSVEEWVAGGQETQYF.

V and J are TRBV18 and TRBJ2-7; D is uncertain. V was trimmed by 6 bases and J by 0 bases, leaving 12 bases between them. The germline V gene has CDR1 KGHSH and CDR2 LQKENI. This CDR3 has 14 residues. The CDR3 here is CASSQLPTSYEQYF. The DNA for the CDR3 is TGTGCCAGCTCCCAATTACCTACCTCCTACGAGCAGTACTTC.

This clone was detected once. This chain connects TRBV11-2 to TRBJ2-5; a possible D gene is TRBD1 (6 bases). CDR3 length: 13 amino acids. CDR1 SGHAT and CDR2 FQNNGV come from the germline V gene. V was cut by 6 bases and J by 5 bases, with 13 bases left in between. The CDR3 loop is CASRPQGRETQYF. The CDR3 DNA is TGTGCCAGCAGACCCCAGGGGCGTGAGACCCAGTACTTC.

This clone appeared a single time. The chain employs TRBV6-4 and TRBJ2-5; D not certain. V lost 2 bases, J lost 2 bases, and 9 bases lay in between. The CDR3 spans 14 residues. Germline V gene sequence: CDR1 MRHNA, CDR2 SNTAGT. CDR3 nucleotide sequence: TGTGCCAGCAGTGACGTATGGCTTCAAGAGACCCAGTACTTC. It encodes CASSDVWLQETQYF.

The V call is TRBV4-1, the J call TRBJ1-2; a possible D gene is TRBD1 (5 bases). The germline V gene has CDR1 MGHRA and CDR2 YSYEKL. The V end was cut by 1 base, the J end by 7 bases, with 13 bases between. This CDR3 contains 14 residues. The CDR3 sequence: CASSQVGGLGGYTF. In nucleotides, the CDR3 is TGCGCCAGCAGCCAAGTGGGGGGACTTGGTGGCTACACCTTC.

The V gene is TRBV11-3, the J gene TRBJ1-3; possibly TRBD1 for D (5 bases). Trimming stripped 5 bases from V and 0 bases from J, with 11 bases between. This CDR3 spans 15 amino acids. The germline V gene has CDR1 SGHNT and CDR2 YENEEA. CDR3 sequence: CASSPGHNSGNTIYF. The CDR3 region has the DNA TGTGCCAGCAGCCCCGGACACAACTCTGGAAACACCATATATTTT. The entire variable domain, with the rest obtained from reference TRBV11-3 and TRBJ1-3, is as follows: EAGVVQSPRYKIIEKKQPVAFWCNPISGHNTLYWYLQNLGQGPELLIRYENEEAVDDSQLPKDRFSAERLKGVDSTLKIQPAELGDSAVYLCASSPGHNSGNTIYFGEGSWLTVV.

This chain connects TRBV6-5 to TRBJ2-1, with D hard to call. CDR1 is MNHEY, CDR2 SVGAGI, per germline. The length of the CDR3 is 14 residues. Trimming pared 8 bases from V and 5 bases from J, leaving 16 bases between. CDR3 sequence reads: CASERSPRHNEQFF. Written as DNA, the CDR3 is TGTGCCAGCGAGCGCTCCCCACGCCACAATGAGCAGTTCTTC.

The chain combines TRBV9 with TRBJ1-4, with TRBD1 identical over 8 bases. With V trimmed by 0 bases and J by 8 bases, 9 bases remained unmatched. Germline loops: CDR1 SGDLS, CDR2 YYNGEE. The CDR3 sequence is 16 residues long. The DNA for the CDR3 is TGTGCCAGCAGCGTAGGAGGGGCAGGGGGCGCGGAAAAACTGTTTTTT. Encoded protein: CASSVGGAGGAEKLFF.

V gene TRBV6-1 combines with J gene TRBJ1-1; TRBD1 matches 8 bases. Germline assignment: CDR1 MNHNS and CDR2 SASEGT. V shed 0 bases, J shed 4 bases, and the junction held 10 bases outside the gene matches. The CDR3 extends over 17 amino acids. The CDR3 protein is CASSEALPRGLGTEAFF. In DNA, the CDR3 is TGTGCCAGCAGTGAAGCGCTTCCCAGGGGGCTGGGCACTGAAGCTTTCTTT.